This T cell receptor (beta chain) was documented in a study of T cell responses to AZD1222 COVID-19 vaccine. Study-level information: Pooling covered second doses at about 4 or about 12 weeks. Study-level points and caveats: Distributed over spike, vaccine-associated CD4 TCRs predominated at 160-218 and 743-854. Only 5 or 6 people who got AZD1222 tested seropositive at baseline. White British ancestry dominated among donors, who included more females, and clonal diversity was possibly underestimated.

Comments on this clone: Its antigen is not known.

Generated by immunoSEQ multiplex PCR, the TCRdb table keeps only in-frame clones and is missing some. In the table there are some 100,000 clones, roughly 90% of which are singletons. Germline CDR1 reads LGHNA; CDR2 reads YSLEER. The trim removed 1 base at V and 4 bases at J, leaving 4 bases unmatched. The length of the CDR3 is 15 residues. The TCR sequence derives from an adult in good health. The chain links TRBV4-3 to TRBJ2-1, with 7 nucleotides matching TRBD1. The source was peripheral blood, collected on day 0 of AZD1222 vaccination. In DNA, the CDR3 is TGCGCCAGCAGCCAAGGACAGGGCACGTACAATGAGCAGTTCTTC. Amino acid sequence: CASSQGQGTYNEQFF.